The present T cell receptor (beta chain) was sequenced within a study of blood T cell repertoires in COVID-19 (dated by TCRdb to between 2020 and 2021). Turning to the overall study: Samples covering the acute and convalescent phases of COVID-19 were provided by collaborators in the United States, Italy and Spain. The material from the prospective study consisted of cDNA or gDNA derived from T cells, B-cell-depleted T cells, or PBMCs. Subjects who had been exposed to COVID-19, were actively infected with it, or had recovered from it provided the deeply sampled blood TCRbeta repertoires that made up the dataset. A freely available public database, intended as a resource for researchers studying the immune response to SARS-CoV-2, is where the repertoires were released. The samples were drawn from two sources: the first 160 participants of the ongoing ImmuneRACE study, and fewer than 1,500 subjects contributed by 6 global collaborators. Nearly every sample came with metadata listing a de-identified subject ID, COVID-19 status, age in years and sex. Where available, HLA class I and class II types were obtained from metadata supplied by the sample provider rather than from assay-based typing. What the work shows at the level of the full study, not this receptor alone: The amount of clinical and demographic metadata varied by source and participant and was provided uncurated.

Whole blood was collected in K2EDTA tubes by collaborating institutions according to the institutions' own protocols. For TCRbeta analysis, collaborator samples were shipped as frozen whole blood, as isolated PBMCs, or as DNA extracted from either sample type. CDR3 length: 13 amino acids, cysteine to phenylalanine. Only the CDR3 portion is preserved as DNA: 39 bases, with reading frame beginning at the first base. V is clipped by 4 bases and J by 6 bases, and the sequence between their germline boundaries is 10 bases long. Taken from the germline V gene, the CDR1 and CDR2 loops are SGHNT and YENEEA. The immunoSEQ Assay, a bias-controlled multiplex PCR, was used to amplify TCRbeta CDR3 regions from genomic DNA. As for the authors' bioinformatics: Within the assay, amplification of reference gene primers was used to estimate how many nucleated cells each sample contained. Sequence reads were collapsed and filtered to measure the absolute abundance of every unique TCRbeta CDR3 rearrangement. Productive Simpson clonality was computed per sample as the square root of Simpson's diversity index over productive rearrangements. The immuneACCESS repertoire file appears here via TCRdb, limited to in-frame rearrangements. These files lack a portion of the clones; in checked studies, under half of the deficit traces to unresolved V genes, and the cause of the others is not known. V, J and clone size are those of that table, while D and trimming were read from the DNA. In this sample the table shows about 160,000 clones, around 77% of which occur a single time. Clones ranked in the top ten supply roughly 3.1% of the sample.

This clone was seen a single time. Its antigen is still unknown. Base qualities are not at hand, and no much larger clone is one base apart. The TCR sequence derives from a man in his 70s with acute or convalescent COVID-19. The source material was peripheral blood. The chain links TRBV11-3 with TRBJ1-5; the D gene cannot be named for sure. The sequenced DNA is TGTGCCAGCAGCTCTACTGGAGGTCAGCCCCAGCATTTT. Its translation reads: CASSSTGGQPQHF.